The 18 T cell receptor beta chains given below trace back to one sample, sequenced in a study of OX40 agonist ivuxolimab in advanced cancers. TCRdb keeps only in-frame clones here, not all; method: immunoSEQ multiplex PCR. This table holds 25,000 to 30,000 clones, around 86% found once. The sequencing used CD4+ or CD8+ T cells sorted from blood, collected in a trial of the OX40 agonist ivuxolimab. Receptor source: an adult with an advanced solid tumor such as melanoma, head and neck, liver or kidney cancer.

The CDR3 DNA reads TGTGCCAGTAGTGGCTACGCGGTAGGGACAGCGAACACCGGGGAGCTGTTTTTT. This sequence encodes CASSGYAVGTANTGELFF. This chain uses TRBV19 with TRBJ2-2; 7 bases map to TRBD1. This CDR3 is 18 amino acids long. Germline assignment: CDR1 LNHDA and CDR2 SQIVND (reference sequence). Germline trimming cut 5 bases from V and 0 bases from J; bases unmatched to any gene: 12.

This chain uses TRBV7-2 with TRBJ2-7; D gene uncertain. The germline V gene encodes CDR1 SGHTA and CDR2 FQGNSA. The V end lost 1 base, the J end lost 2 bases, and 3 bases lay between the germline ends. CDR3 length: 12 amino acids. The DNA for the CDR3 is TGTGCCAGCAGCTTAGATACCTACGAGCAGTACTTC. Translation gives CASSLDTYEQYF.

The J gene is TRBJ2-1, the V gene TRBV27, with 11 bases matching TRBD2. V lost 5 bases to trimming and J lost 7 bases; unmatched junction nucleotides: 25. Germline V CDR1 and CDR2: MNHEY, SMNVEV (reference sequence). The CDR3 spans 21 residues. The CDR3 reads CASSTLAGPGGSGRARNEQFF. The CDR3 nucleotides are TGTGCCAGCAGTACCCTTGCAGGCCCCGGGGGTAGCGGGAGGGCCAGGAATGAGCAGTTCTTC.

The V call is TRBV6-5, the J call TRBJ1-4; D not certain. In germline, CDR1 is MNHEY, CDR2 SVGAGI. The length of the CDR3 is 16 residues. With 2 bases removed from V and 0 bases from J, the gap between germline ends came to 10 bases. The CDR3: CASSYMTGATNEKLFF. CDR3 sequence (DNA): TGTGCCAGCAGTTACATGACCGGTGCAACTAATGAAAAACTGTTTTTT.

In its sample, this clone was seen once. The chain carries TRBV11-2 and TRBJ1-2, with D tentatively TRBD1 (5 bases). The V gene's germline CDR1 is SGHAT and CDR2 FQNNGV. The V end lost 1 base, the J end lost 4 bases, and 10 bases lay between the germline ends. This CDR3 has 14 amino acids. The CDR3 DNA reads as TGTGCCAGCAGCTTAGTCGGGACCCCCTATGGCTACACCTTC. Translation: CASSLVGTPYGYTF.

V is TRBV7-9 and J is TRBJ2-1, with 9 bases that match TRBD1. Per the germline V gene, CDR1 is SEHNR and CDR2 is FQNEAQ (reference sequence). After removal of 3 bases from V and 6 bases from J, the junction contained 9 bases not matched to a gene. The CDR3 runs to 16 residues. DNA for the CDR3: TGTGCCAGCAGCTTCTTCGGACAGGGGAAAGGCAATGAGCAGTTCTTC. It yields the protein CASSFFGQGKGNEQFF.

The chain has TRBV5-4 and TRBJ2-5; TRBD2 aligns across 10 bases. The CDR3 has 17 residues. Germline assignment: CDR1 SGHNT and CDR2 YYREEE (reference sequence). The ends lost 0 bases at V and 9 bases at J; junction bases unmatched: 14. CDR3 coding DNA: TGTGCCAGCAGCTTGGTATTAGCGGGAGGTGTTCAAGGGTCCCAGTACTTC. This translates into CASSLVLAGGVQGSQYF.

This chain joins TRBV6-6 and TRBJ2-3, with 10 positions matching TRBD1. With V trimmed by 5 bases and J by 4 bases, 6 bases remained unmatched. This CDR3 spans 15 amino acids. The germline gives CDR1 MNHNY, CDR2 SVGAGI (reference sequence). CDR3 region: CASSNRDRGSDTQYF. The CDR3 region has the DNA TGTGCCAGCAGTAACCGGGACAGGGGATCAGATACGCAGTATTTT.

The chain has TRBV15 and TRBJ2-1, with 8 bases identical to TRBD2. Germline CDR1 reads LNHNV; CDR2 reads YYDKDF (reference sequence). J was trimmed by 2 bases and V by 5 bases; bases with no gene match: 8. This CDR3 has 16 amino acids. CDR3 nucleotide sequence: TGTGCCACCAGCGGGCGAAGTAGCGGGGCCTACAATGAGCAGTTCTTC. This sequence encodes CATSGRSSGAYNEQFF.

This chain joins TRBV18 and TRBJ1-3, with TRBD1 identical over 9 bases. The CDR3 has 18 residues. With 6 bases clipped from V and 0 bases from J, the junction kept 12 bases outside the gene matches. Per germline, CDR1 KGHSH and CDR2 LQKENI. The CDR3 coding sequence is TGTGCCAGCTCCCGGGACAGGGTTGGAAGTTCCTCTGGAAACACCATATATTTT. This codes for CASSRDRVGSSSGNTIYF.

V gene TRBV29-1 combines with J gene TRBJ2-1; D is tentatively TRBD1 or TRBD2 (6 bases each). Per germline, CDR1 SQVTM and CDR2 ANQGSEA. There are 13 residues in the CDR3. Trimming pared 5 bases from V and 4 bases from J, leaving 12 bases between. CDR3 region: CSVSRGAYNEQFF. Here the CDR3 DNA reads TGCAGCGTTTCTAGGGGGGCTTACAATGAGCAGTTCTTC.

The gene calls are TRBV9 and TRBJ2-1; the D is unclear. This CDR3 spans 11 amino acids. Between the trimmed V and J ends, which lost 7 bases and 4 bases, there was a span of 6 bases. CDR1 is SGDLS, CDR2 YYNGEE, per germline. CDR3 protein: CASSPYNEQFF. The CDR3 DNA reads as TGTGCCAGCTCCCCTTACAATGAGCAGTTCTTC.

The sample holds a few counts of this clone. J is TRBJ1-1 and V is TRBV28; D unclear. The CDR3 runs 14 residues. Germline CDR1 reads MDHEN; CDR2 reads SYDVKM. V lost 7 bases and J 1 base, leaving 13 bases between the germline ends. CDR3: CASTTTVKNTEAFF. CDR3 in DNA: TGTGCCAGCACCACGACGGTGAAGAACACTGAAGCTTTCTTT.

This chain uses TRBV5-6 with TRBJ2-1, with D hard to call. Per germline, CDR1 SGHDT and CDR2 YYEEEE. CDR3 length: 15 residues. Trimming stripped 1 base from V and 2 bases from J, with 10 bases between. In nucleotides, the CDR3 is TGTGCCAGCAGCTTGAACTTTGCGACCTACAATGAGCAGTTCTTC. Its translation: CASSLNFATYNEQFF.

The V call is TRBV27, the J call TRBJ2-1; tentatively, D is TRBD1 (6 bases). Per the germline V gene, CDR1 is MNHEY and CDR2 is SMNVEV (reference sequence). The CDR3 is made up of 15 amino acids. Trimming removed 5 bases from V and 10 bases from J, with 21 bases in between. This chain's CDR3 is CASSTQKGGVSEQFF. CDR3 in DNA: TGTGCCAGCAGTACCCAGAAAGGGGGAGTTAGCGAGCAGTTCTTC.

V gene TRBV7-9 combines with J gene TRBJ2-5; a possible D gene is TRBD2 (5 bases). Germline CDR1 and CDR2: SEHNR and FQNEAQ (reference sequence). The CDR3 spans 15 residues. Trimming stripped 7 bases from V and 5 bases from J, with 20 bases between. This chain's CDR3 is CASKFPGDIMETQYF. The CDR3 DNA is TGTGCCAGCAAATTCCCCGGGGATATCATGGAGACCCAGTACTTC. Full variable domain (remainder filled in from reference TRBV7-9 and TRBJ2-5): DTGVSQNPRHKITKRGQNVTFRCDPISEHNRLYWYRQTLGQGPEFLTYFQNEAQLEKSRLLSDRFSAERPKGSFSTLEIQRTEQGDSAMYLCASKFPGDIMETQYFGPGTRLLVL.

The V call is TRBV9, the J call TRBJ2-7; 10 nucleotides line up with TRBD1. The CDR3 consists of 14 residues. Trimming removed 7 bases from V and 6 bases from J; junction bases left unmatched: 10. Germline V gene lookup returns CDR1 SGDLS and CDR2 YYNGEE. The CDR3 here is CASGDLGQGGEQYF. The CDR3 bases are TGTGCCAGCGGCGATTTAGGACAGGGGGGCGAGCAGTACTTC.

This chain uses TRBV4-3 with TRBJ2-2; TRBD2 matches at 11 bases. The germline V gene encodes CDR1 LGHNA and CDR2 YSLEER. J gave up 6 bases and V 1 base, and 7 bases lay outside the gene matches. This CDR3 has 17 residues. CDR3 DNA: TGCGCCAGCAGCCAAGTGCTTAGCGGGGGGGTCGCCGGGGAGCTGTTTTTT. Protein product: CASSQVLSGGVAGELFF.